This T cell receptor beta chain is drawn from a study of blood T cell repertoires in COVID-19. Measured with immunoSEQ multiplex PCR; TCRdb has only the in-frame clones, and not every one. The table lists under 350,000 clones, roughly nine tenths of them singletons. CDR1 and CDR2 (germline): MNHEY, SVGAGI. After removal of 4 bases from V and 8 bases from J, the junction contained 4 bases not matched to a gene. This CDR3 has 13 amino acids. This receptor was identified in a man younger than 35 with active or convalescent COVID-19. The chain has TRBV6-5 and TRBJ2-1; 8 nucleotides line up with TRBD1. Sample: peripheral blood. The CDR3 spells CASSSGQGDEQFF. CDR3 coding DNA: TGTGCCAGCAGTTCAGGACAGGGTGATGAGCAGTTCTTC.